The 18 T cell receptor beta chains given below trace back to one sample, sequenced in a study of blood T cell repertoires in COVID-19. The table came from immunoSEQ multiplex PCR; TCRdb's copy has only in-frame clones and leaves some out. The sample gives over 400,000 clones, 75% to 90% of which show up once; roughly 8.5% is in the top ten. Sequencing input: PBMCs or T cells enriched from blood (not recorded which). These TCRs come from a woman aged 55 to 70 who had recovered from COVID-19.

J is TRBJ1-1 and V is TRBV2; maybe TRBD1 (6 bases). CDR3 length equals 15 residues. Germline CDR1 is SNHLY and CDR2 is FYNNEI. Trimming left V 4 bases short and J 2 bases short, with 14 bases between. The CDR3 bases are TGTGCCAGCAGTGGAGGGGGGGTCTCTAACACTGAAGCTTTCTTT. Translating gives CASSGGGVSNTEAFF.

The chain links TRBV30 to TRBJ2-3; D gene unclear. Germline lookup yields CDR1 GTSNPN and CDR2 SVGIG (reference sequence). The V gene lost 2 bases and the J gene lost 2 bases, with 5 bases spanning the gap. There are 12 residues in the CDR3. The CDR3 spells CAWSIYTDTQYF. In DNA form, the CDR3 reads TGTGCCTGGAGTATATACACAGATACGCAGTATTTT.

The CDR3 DNA reads as TGTGCCAGCAGCATGACAGGGGACTACGAGCAGTACTTC. As protein: CASSMTGDYEQYF. This sequence joins TRBV11-2 and TRBJ2-7; 8 positions match TRBD1. The germline gives CDR1 SGHAT, CDR2 FQNNGV. The CDR3 has 13 residues. The junction had 3 bases not matched to a gene; V was cut back by 5 bases and J by 3 bases.

This clone showed up just once. CDR3 coding DNA: TGTGCCAGCAGTTTTGGGGCTCAGCCCCAGCATTTT. As protein: CASSFGAQPQHF. The chain combines TRBV12-3 or TRBV12-4 with TRBJ1-5; D might be TRBD1 (5 bases). V gave up 3 bases and J gave up 6 bases, with 6 bases separating them. The length of the CDR3 is 12 residues.

V usage is TRBV2 and J usage is TRBJ2-7; TRBD1 matches 7 bases. Germline loops: CDR1 SNHLY, CDR2 FYNNEI. The CDR3 contains 14 residues. The J segment lost 0 bases and the V segment lost 6 bases, leaving 5 bases of the junction unmatched. CDR3 DNA sequence: TGTGCCAGCAGGGGGGACAGCTCCTCCTACGAGCAGTACTTC. As protein: CASRGDSSSYEQYF.

The rearrangement uses TRBV10-3 and TRBJ1-5; 7 nucleotides agree with TRBD1. Germline assignment: CDR1 ENHRY and CDR2 SYGVKD. The J segment lost 4 bases and the V segment lost 0 bases, leaving 6 bases of the junction unmatched. This CDR3 spans 16 amino acids. CDR3 bases: TGTGCCATCAGTGAGTCGATTAGGGGGCAAAATCAGCCCCAGCATTTT. As protein: CAISESIRGQNQPQHF.

This chain links TRBV30 with TRBJ2-3; TRBD2 is a possible D gene (7 bases). The CDR3 has 18 amino acids. The ends were cut back, 1 base at V and 0 bases at J, with 20 bases in the middle. Germline CDR1 and CDR2: GTSNPN and SVGIG (reference sequence). CDR3 amino acids: CAWSGSLWGGLSTDTQYF. DNA for the CDR3: TGTGCCTGGAGTGGCTCCTTGTGGGGGGGCCTCAGCACAGATACGCAGTATTTT. Full variable domain (outside the CDR3, taken from reference TRBV30 and TRBJ2-3): SQTIHQWPATLVQPVGSPLSLECTVEGTSNPNLYWYRQAAGRGLQLLFYSVGIGQISSEVPQNLSASRPQDRQFILSSKKLLLSDSGFYLCAWSGSLWGGLSTDTQYFGPGTRLTVL.

The chain combines TRBV9 with TRBJ2-7; TRBD1 matches at 8 bases. The CDR3 has 14 residues. Germline V gene sequence: CDR1 SGDLS, CDR2 YYNGEE. V gave up 0 bases and J gave up 2 bases; unmatched junction bases: 1. CDR3: CASSVEQGAYEQYF. The CDR3 DNA reads TGTGCCAGCAGCGTAGAACAGGGGGCCTACGAGCAGTACTTC.

The chain has TRBV5-5 and TRBJ2-2, with 10 nucleotides matching TRBD2. CDR1 SGHKS and CDR2 YYEKEE come from the germline V gene (reference sequence). CDR3 length: 17 residues. Unmatched junction bases numbered 5, after V lost 0 bases and J lost 3 bases. The CDR3 reads CASSLDASGGDTGELFF. CDR3 coding DNA: TGTGCCAGCAGCTTGGACGCTAGCGGGGGCGACACCGGGGAGCTGTTTTTT.

This chain connects TRBV18 to TRBJ1-3, with D perhaps matching TRBD1 (5 bases). V dropped 0 bases and J dropped 2 bases, with 14 bases sitting between them. The CDR3 consists of 17 residues. CDR1 and CDR2 (germline): KGHSH, LQKENI. The CDR3 loop is CASSPPPGRTTGNTIYF. In DNA, the CDR3 is TGTGCCAGCTCACCACCCCCAGGGCGGACAACTGGAAACACCATATATTTT.

The chain combines TRBV9 with TRBJ1-3; 7 nucleotides line up with TRBD1. Trimming took 0 bases from V and 1 from J; bases not matched to a gene: 7. The CDR3 is 17 amino acids. Germline V gene lookup returns CDR1 SGDLS and CDR2 YYNGEE. CDR3 DNA: TGTGCCAGCAGCGTAGAATTAGGGGGCTCATCTGGAAACACCATATATTTT. Amino acid sequence: CASSVELGGSSGNTIYF.

The chain uses TRBV25-1 and TRBJ2-4; D perhaps matches TRBD1 (5 bases). V was clipped by 6 bases and J by 5 bases, with 14 bases between them. CDR3 length: 14 residues. The germline V gene has CDR1 MGHDK and CDR2 SYGVNS. The CDR3 region is CASSEAGRQNIQYF. CDR3 sequence (DNA): TGTGCCAGCAGCGAAGCAGGGCGGCAAAACATTCAGTACTTC.

The V gene is TRBV18, the J gene TRBJ2-3, with D maybe TRBD1 (5 bases). CDR1 and CDR2 (germline): KGHSH, LQKENI. The CDR3 spans 14 residues. Trimming stripped 0 bases from V and 7 bases from J, with 11 bases between. The CDR3 sequence: CASSPPTDRYTQYF. CDR3 bases: TGTGCCAGCTCACCACCGACAGATAGATATACGCAGTATTTT.

CDR3 sequence reads: CASSLGMDSLNSPLHF. The CDR3 DNA reads TGTGCCAGCAGCTTGGGAATGGACAGCCTAAATTCACCCCTCCACTTT. The chain carries TRBV5-8 and TRBJ1-6; perhaps TRBD1 as D (6 bases). Germline values: CDR1 SGHTS, CDR2 YDEGEE. CDR3 length equals 16 residues. Deletions cut 0 bases from V and 7 bases from J, with 14 bases between.

This rearrangement joins TRBV11-2 to TRBJ1-1, with D uncertain. CDR3 length: 14 amino acids. Germline assignment: CDR1 SGHAT and CDR2 FQNNGV. V dropped 4 bases and J dropped 1 base, with 10 bases sitting between them. In DNA, the CDR3 is TGTGCCAGCAGCTCAGTTCGAGGGAACACTGAAGCTTTCTTT. This gives the protein CASSSVRGNTEAFF.

The J gene is TRBJ2-5, the V gene TRBV6-6; a possible D gene is TRBD2 (5 bases). Per the germline V gene, CDR1 is MNHNY and CDR2 is SVGAGI (reference sequence). Trimming pared 5 bases from V and 3 bases from J, leaving 13 bases between. The CDR3 spans 14 residues. The CDR3: CASSPPDGEETQYF. The CDR3 nucleotides are TGTGCCAGCAGTCCGCCCGACGGGGAAGAGACCCAGTACTTC.

The V gene is TRBV27, the J gene TRBJ1-1; D perhaps matches TRBD1 (6 bases). The V end lost 3 bases, the J end lost 7 bases, and 15 bases lay between the germline ends. CDR1 is MNHEY, CDR2 SMNVEV, per germline (reference sequence). The CDR3 sequence is 14 residues long. The chain's CDR3 is CASSLKGGGGEAFF. DNA for the CDR3: TGTGCCAGCAGTTTGAAGGGAGGGGGAGGTGAAGCTTTCTTT.

This rearrangement joins TRBV6-6 to TRBJ1-3, with 7 bases fitting TRBD1. Unmatched junction bases numbered 2, after V lost 5 bases and J lost 1 base. CDR1 is MNHNY and CDR2 is SVGAGI in the germline V gene (reference sequence). This CDR3 is 14 amino acids long. CDR3 region: CASSPGGSGNTIYF. CDR3 sequence (DNA): TGTGCCAGCAGTCCAGGGGGTTCTGGAAACACCATATATTTT.